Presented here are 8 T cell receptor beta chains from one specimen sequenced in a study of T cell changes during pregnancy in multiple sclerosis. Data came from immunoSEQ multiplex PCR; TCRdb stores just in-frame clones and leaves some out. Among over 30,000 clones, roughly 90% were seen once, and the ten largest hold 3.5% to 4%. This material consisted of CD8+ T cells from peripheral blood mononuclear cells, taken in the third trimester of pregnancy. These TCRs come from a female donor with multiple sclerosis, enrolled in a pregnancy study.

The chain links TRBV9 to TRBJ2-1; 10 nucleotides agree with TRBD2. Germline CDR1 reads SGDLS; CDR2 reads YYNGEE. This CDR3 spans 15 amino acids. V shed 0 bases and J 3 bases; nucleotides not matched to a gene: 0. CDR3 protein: CASSVERGGYNEQFF. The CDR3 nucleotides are TGTGCCAGCAGCGTAGAGCGGGGGGGCTACAATGAGCAGTTCTTC.

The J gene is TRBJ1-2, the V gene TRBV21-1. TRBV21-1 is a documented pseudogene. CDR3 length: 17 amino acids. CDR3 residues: CASTSRRPLPRGYGYTF. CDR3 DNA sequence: TGTGCCAGCACCTCGCGGAGGCCGCTGCCTCGGGGCTATGGCTACACCTTC.

CDR3 amino acids: CAIKDPRTSGDTQYF. DNA for the CDR3: TGTGCCATCAAAGACCCGAGGACTTCTGGAGATACGCAGTATTTT. This chain uses TRBV10-3 with TRBJ2-3; possibly TRBD2 for D (5 bases). Per the germline V gene, CDR1 is ENHRY and CDR2 is SYGVKD. The CDR3 sequence is 15 residues long. Trimming removed 7 bases at V and 5 bases at J, with 19 bases between.

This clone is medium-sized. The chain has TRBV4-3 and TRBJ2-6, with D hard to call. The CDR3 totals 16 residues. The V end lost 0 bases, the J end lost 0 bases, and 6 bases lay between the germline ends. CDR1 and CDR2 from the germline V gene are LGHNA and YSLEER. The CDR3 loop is CASSQDYGSGANVLTF. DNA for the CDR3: TGCGCCAGCAGCCAAGATTACGGCTCTGGGGCCAACGTCCTGACTTTC.

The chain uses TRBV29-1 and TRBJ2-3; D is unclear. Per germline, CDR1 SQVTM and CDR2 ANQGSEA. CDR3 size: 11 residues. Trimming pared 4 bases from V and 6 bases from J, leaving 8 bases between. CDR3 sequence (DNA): TGCAGCGTTGTTTCGTCGGATACGCAGTATTTT. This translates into CSVVSSDTQYF.

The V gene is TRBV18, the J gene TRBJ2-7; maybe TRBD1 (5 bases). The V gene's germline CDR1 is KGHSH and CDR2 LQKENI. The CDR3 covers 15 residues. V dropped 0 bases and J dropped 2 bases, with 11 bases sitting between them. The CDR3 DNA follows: TGTGCCAGCTCACCACCGCCTCCAGGGCCCTACGAGCAGTACTTC. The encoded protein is CASSPPPPGPYEQYF.

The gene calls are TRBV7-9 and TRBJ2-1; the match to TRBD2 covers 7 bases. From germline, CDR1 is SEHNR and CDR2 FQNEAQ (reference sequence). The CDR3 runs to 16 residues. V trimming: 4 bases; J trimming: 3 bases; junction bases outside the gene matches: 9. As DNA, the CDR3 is TGTGCCAGCAGCTCCTCGGGGACTAACCTCTACAATGAGCAGTTCTTC. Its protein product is CASSSSGTNLYNEQFF.

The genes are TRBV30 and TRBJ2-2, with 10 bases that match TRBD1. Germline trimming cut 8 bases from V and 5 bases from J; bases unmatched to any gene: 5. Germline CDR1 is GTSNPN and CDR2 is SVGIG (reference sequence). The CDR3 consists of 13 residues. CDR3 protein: CAGGQGKTGELFF. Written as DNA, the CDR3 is TGTGCCGGGGGACAGGGGAAGACCGGGGAGCTGTTTTTT.